What follows are 5 T cell receptor beta chains derived from one specimen sequenced in a study of blood T cell repertoires in COVID-19 (dated by TCRdb to the early 2020s). Library preparation employed the immunoSEQ multiplex PCR assay. In its TCRdb copy, this immuneACCESS table keeps in-frame sequences only and misses some clones. Where compared with another copy, unresolved V genes explain less than half of these, and the others have no known cause. For this sample the table gives some 150,000 clones, of which 70% to 85% were detected only once. The top ten constitute 3% to 3.5% of the sample. The sequenced sample was peripheral blood. The receptors here all came from an elderly woman with acute or convalescent COVID-19.

This clone was seen more than once but under ten times. V is TRBV20-1 and J is TRBJ1-2; the D is unclear. CDR3 length: 14 amino acids. CDR1 is DFQATT, CDR2 SNEGSKA, per germline (reference sequence). The germline V and J ends were trimmed by 3 bases and 2 bases, with 13 bases remaining between them. In DNA, the CDR3 is TGCAGTGCTAGTGATCGTCGGTCGAACTATGGCTACACCTTC. Its protein product is CSASDRRSNYGYTF.

This rearrangement joins TRBV19 to TRBJ1-4; TRBD1 matches 7 bases. The CDR3 consists of 15 residues. Germline CDR1 LNHDA, CDR2 SQIVND (reference sequence). V gave up 3 bases and J gave up 6 bases; unmatched junction bases: 7. CDR3 in DNA: TGTGCCAGTAGTATCAGGACAGGCTGGGATGAAAAACTGTTTTTT. Translation gives CASSIRTGWDEKLFF.

The V call is TRBV7-2, the J call TRBJ2-7; 8 positions agree with TRBD1. Losses at the gene ends were 5 bases for V and 6 bases for J; bases not matched to a gene: 3. Germline-derived CDR1 and CDR2 are SGHTA and FQGNSA. The CDR3 runs 12 residues. The CDR3 DNA reads as TGTGCCAGCAGCCAGGACAGGGTCGAGCAGTACTTC. Its protein product is CASSQDRVEQYF.

The count of this clone is one. V gene TRBV3-1 (or the pseudogene TRBV3-2) combines with J gene TRBJ2-5; no definite D call. CDR1 LGHDT and CDR2 YNNKEL come from the germline V gene (reference sequence). V lost 1 base, J lost 4 bases, and 4 bases lay in between. The CDR3 runs 12 residues. The CDR3 spells CASSQVRETQYF. Written as DNA, the CDR3 is TGTGCCAGCAGCCAAGTTAGAGAGACCCAGTACTTC.

The chain joins TRBV5-4 to TRBJ1-1; D perhaps matches TRBD1 (6 bases). Trimming took 0 bases from V and 4 from J, leaving 13 bases between them. Germline loops: CDR1 SGHNT, CDR2 YYREEE (reference sequence). This CDR3 comprises 15 residues. CDR3 in DNA: TGTGCCAGCAGCTTGGCTTTGGGGGCTGGCACTGAAGCTTTCTTT. Amino acids: CASSLALGAGTEAFF.